This TCR beta chain is drawn from a study of blood T cell repertoires in COVID-19. For the study at large: Spain, Italy and the United States supplied samples that represented acute and convalescent COVID-19.

Recruits, aged about 18 to 100 years, lived in 25 or so US areas. The study assigned cohorts using participant-reported clinical history. Symptom resolution, clearance, or two negative PCRs marked donors in Cohort 3 as recovered. Sequencing was performed with immunoSEQ multiplex PCR; in TCRdb, only in-frame clones are kept and a portion is missing. The sample has fewer than 300,000 clones, 86% seen once. Trimming shortened V by 6 bases and J by 1 base, and 9 bases separated the two germline ends. In germline, CDR1 is SGHAT, CDR2 FQNNGV. The CDR3 is made up of 13 amino acids. The sequenced material came from PBMCs or T cells enriched from blood (not recorded which). This chain uses TRBV11-2 with TRBJ1-1, with D uncertain. The source is a man aged 18 to 30 who had recovered from COVID-19. The CDR3 region has the DNA TGTGCCAGCAGGGGTACAGAGAACACTGAAGCTTTCTTT. It is translated as CASRGTENTEAFF.